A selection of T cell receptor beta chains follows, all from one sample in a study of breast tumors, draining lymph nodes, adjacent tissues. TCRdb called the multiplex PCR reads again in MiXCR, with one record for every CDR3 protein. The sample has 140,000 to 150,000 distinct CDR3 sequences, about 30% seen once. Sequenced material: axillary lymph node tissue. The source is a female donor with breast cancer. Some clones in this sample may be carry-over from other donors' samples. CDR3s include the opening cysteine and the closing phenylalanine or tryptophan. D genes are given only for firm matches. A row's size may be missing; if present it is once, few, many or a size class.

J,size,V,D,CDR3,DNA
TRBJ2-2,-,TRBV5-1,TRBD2,CASRRGTSGELFF,TGCGCCAGCAGACGCGGGACTAGCGGGGAGCTGTTTTTT
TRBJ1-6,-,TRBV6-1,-,CASSNRANSYNSPLHF,TGTGCCAGCAGCAACAGGGCCAACTCCTATAATTCACCTCTCCACTTT
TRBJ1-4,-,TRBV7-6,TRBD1,CASSRLGTAHNEKLFF,TGTGCCAGCAGCCGACTCGGGACAGCCCACAATGAAAAACTGTTTTTT
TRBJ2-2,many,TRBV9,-,CASRIGGNTGELFF,TGTGCCAGCAGGATAGGGGGGAACACCGGGGAGCTGTTTTTT
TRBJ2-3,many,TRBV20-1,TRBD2,CSVRTSGQSTDTQYF,TGCAGTGTCAGGACTAGCGGGCAAAGCACAGATACGCAGTATTTT
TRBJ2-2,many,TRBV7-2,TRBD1,CASSWTGANTGELFF,TGTGCCAGCAGCTGGACAGGGGCGAACACCGGGGAGCTGTTTTTT
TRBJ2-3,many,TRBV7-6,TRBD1,CASSEQTGVKQYF,TGTGCCAGCAGCGAACAGACAGGGGTTAAGCAGTATTTT
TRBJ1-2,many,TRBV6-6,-,CASRGTANYGYTF,TGTGCCAGCAGGGGGACTGCTAACTATGGCTACACCTTC
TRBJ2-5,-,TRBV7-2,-,CASSLGQREAQYF,TGTGCCAGCAGCTTAGGACAGAGGGAGGCCCAGTACTTC
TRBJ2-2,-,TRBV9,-,CASSVAGGDTGELFF,TGTGCCAGCAGCGTAGCTGGGGGCGACACCGGGGAGCTGTTTTTT
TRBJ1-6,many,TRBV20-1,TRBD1,CSARVGGGRSPLHF,TGCAGTGCCAGGGTAGGGGGCGGTCGTTCACCCCTCCACTTT
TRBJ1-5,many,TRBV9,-,CASSSTVFQPQHF,TGTGCCAGCAGCTCGACGGTCTTTCAGCCCCAGCATTTT
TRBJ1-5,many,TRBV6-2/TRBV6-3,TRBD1,CASRTTGRGNQPQHF,TGTGCCAGCCGAACGACAGGGCGGGGCAATCAGCCCCAGCATTTT
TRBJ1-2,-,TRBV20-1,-,CSTRAGNFGGYTF,TGCAGTACTAGAGCGGGGAACTTCGGGGGATACACCTTC
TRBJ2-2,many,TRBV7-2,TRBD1,CASSLQGAILAGELFF,TGTGCCAGCAGCTTACAGGGGGCGATCCTCGCCGGGGAGCTGTTTTTT
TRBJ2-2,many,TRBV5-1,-,CASSFQQNTGELFF,TGCGCCAGCAGCTTCCAACAGAACACCGGGGAGCTGTTTTTT
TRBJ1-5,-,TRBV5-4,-,CASSLGMEGQPQHF,TGTGCCAGCAGCTTAGGGATGGAGGGTCAGCCCCAGCATTTT
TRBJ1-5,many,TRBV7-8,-,CASSLFGGESNQPQHF,TGTGCCAGCAGCTTATTTGGGGGCGAGAGCAATCAGCCCCAGCATTTT
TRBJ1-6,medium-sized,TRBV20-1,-,CSASGTDSPLHF,TGCAGTGCTAGCGGAACCGATTCACCCCTCCACTTT
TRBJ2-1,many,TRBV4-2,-,CASSLERESLINNEQFF,TGTGCCAGCAGCCTCGAACGAGAATCCCTAATAAACAATGAGCAGTTCTTC
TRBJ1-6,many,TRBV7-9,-,CASSARSISSSYNSPLHF,TGTGCCAGCAGCGCCCGCTCTATCTCGAGCTCCTATAATTCACCCCTCCACTTT
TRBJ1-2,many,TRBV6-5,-,CASREDGRYTF,TGTGCCAGCAGGGAGGACGGACGTTACACCTTC
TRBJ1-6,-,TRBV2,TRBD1,CARSNRDRYSPLHF,TGTGCCAGAAGTAACCGGGACAGATATTCACCCCTCCACTTT
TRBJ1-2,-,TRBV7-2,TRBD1,CASSLDRGQALGYTF,TGTGCCAGCAGCTTAGATCGAGGACAGGCATTGGGCTACACCTTC
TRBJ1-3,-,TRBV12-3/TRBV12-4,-,CASSLNPEGNTIYF,TGTGCCAGCAGTTTAAATCCAGAGGGAAACACCATATATTTT
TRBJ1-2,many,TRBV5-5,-,CASSLDRSARGYTF,TGTGCCAGCAGCTTGGATCGGTCGGCGAGGGGCTACACCTTC
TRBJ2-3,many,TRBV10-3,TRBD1,CAISGGQGSTDTQYF,TGTGCCATCAGTGGCGGACAGGGAAGCACAGATACGCAGTATTTT
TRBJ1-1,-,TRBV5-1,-,CASRAGGGETEAFF,TGCGCCAGCAGGGCTGGGGGGGGTGAAACTGAAGCTTTCTTT
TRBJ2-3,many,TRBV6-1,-,CASYRGGSITDTQYF,TGTGCCAGCTACAGGGGGGGGTCCATCACAGATACGCAGTATTTT
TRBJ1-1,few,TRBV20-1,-,CSASIGGSPEAFF,TGCAGTGCTAGTATCGGGGGCAGTCCTGAAGCTTTCTTT
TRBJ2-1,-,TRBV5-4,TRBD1,CASSAAGQGIEQFF,TGTGCCAGCAGCGCCGCGGGACAGGGCATTGAGCAGTTCTTC